This TCR beta chain was obtained from a study of response to subunit inactivated influenza vaccine. Study observations and caveats: A suggestion made by the authors is that each seasonal influenza vaccination recruits few new T cells.

TCRdb re-called the RT-PCR reads with MiXCR, one entry per CDR3 protein. The data show more than 550,000 distinct CDR3 sequences, roughly 10% seen once. Note on this clonotype: What it recognizes is unknown.

The V segment lost 1 base and the J segment 4 bases; nucleotides outside the gene matches: 6. The germline V gene has CDR1 SNHLY and CDR2 FYNNEI. The CDR3 contains 16 residues. The sample consisted of PBMCs from blood, taken on the day of vaccination. The clonotype comes from a man aged 45-65 years who received an inactivated influenza vaccine. The chain has TRBV2 and TRBJ2-1; 8 nucleotides line up with TRBD2. The CDR3 region is CASSEDRRGAYNEQFF. The CDR3 nucleotides are TGTGCCAGCAGTGAAGATAGGCGGGGGGCTTACAATGAGCAGTTCTTC.